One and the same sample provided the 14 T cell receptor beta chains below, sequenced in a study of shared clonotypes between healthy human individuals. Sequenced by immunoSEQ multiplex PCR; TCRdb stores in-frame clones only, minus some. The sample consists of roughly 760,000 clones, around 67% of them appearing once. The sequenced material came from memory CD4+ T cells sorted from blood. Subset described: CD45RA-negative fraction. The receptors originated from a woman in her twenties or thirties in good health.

CDR3 DNA: TGTGCCAGTAGTACCCCCTCCGGACTAGCGGGAGTATGGGATACGCAGTATTTT. Its translation is CASSTPSGLAGVWDTQYF. V usage is TRBV19 and J usage is TRBJ2-3, with 13 bases aligning to TRBD2. This CDR3 is 18 amino acids long. V shed 4 bases and J 6 bases; nucleotides not matched to a gene: 13. The germline gives CDR1 LNHDA, CDR2 SQIVND (reference sequence).

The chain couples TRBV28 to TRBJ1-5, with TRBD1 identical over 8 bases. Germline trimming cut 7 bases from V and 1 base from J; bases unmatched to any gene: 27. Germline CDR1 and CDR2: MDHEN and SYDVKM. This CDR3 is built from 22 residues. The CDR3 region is CASNRARGHRGAQLRSNQPQHF. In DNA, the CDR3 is TGTGCCAGCAATCGGGCCCGGGGACACAGGGGGGCTCAATTACGGAGCAATCAGCCCCAGCATTTT.

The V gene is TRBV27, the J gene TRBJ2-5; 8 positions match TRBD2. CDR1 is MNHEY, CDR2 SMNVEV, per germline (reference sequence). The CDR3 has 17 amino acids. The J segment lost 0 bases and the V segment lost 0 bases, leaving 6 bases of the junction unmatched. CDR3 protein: CASSLSIGRGYQETQYF. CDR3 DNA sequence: TGTGCCAGCAGTTTATCGATCGGGAGGGGGTACCAAGAGACCCAGTACTTC.

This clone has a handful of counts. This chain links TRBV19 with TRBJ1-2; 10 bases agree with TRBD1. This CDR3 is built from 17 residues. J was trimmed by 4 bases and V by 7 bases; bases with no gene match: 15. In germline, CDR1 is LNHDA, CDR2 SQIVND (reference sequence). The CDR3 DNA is TGTGCCAGTACCGCTGAGACAGGGGGCTTTATCTCCTATGGCTACACCTTC. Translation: CASTAETGGFISYGYTF.

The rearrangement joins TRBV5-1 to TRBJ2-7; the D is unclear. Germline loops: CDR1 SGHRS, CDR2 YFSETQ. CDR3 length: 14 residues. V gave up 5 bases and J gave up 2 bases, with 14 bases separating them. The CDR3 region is CASRLGLRTYEQYF. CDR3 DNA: TGCGCCAGCAGACTGGGGTTGAGGACCTACGAGCAGTACTTC.

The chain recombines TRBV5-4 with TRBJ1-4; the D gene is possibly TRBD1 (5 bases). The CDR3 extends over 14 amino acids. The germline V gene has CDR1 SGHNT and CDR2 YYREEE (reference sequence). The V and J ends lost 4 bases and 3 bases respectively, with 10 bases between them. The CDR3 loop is CASSGGAANEKLFF. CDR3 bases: TGTGCCAGCAGCGGCGGGGCGGCTAATGAAAAACTGTTTTTT.

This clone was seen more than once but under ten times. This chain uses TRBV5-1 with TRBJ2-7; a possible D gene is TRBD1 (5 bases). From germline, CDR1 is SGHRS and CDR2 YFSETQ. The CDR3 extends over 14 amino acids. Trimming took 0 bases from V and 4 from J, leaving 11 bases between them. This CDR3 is CASSLGQTTYEQYF. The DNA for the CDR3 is TGCGCCAGCAGCTTGGGACAGACAACGTACGAGCAGTACTTC.

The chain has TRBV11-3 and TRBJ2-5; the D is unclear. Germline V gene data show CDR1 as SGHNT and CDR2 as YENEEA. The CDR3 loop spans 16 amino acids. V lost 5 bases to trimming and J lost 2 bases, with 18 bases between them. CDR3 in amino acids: CASSRTIGSLQETQYF. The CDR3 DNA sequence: TGTGCCAGCAGCCGAACGATTGGATCATTGCAAGAGACCCAGTACTTC.

CDR3 sequence reads: CASSLHRGGTSYNEQFF. In DNA form, the CDR3 reads TGTGCCAGCAGCCTACATAGGGGGGGGACGTCGTACAATGAGCAGTTCTTC. The chain carries TRBV16 and TRBJ2-1; tentative D call: TRBD2 (7 bases). The CDR3 is made up of 17 amino acids. V was clipped by 4 bases and J by 4 bases, with 20 bases between them. Germline V CDR1 and CDR2: KGHSY, FQNENV.

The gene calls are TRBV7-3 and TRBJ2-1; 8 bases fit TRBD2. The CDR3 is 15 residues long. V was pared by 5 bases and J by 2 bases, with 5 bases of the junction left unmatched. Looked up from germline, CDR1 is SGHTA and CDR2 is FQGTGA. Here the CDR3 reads CASSDGSGAYNEQFF. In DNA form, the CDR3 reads TGTGCCAGCAGCGACGGTAGCGGGGCCTACAATGAGCAGTTCTTC.

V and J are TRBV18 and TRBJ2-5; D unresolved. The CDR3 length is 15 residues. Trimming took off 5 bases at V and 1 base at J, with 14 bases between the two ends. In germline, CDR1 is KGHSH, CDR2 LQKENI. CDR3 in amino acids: CASSSLVPAQETQYF. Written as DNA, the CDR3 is TGTGCCAGCTCATCTTTAGTTCCAGCCCAAGAGACCCAGTACTTC.

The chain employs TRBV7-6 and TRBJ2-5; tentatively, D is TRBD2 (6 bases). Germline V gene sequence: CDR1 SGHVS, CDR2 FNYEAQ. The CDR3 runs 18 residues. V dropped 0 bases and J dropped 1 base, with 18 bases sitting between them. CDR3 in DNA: TGTGCCAGCAGCTTAGCATACGGAACTAGCTCTGTCCAAGAGACCCAGTACTTC. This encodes CASSLAYGTSSVQETQYF.

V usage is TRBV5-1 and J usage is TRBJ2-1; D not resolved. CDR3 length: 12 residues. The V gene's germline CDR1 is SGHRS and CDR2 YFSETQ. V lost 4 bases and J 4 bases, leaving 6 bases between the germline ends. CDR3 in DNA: TGCGCCAGCAGCAGGATATACAATGAGCAGTTCTTC. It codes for CASSRIYNEQFF. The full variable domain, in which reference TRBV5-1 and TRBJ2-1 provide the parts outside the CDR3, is KAGVTQTPRYLIKTRGQQVTLSCSPISGHRSVSWYQQTPGQGLQFLFEYFSETQRNKGNFPGRFSGRQFSNSRSEMNVSTLELGDSALYLCASSRIYNEQFFGPGTRLTVL.

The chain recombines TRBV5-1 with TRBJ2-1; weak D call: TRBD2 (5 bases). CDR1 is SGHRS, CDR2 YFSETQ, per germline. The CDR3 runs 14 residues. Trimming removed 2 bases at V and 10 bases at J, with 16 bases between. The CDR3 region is CASSFSANTGEQFF. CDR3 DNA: TGCGCCAGCAGCTTTAGCGCGAACACGGGGGAGCAGTTCTTC. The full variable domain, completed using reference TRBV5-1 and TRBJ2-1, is KAGVTQTPRYLIKTRGQQVTLSCSPISGHRSVSWYQQTPGQGLQFLFEYFSETQRNKGNFPGRFSGRQFSNSRSEMNVSTLELGDSALYLCASSFSANTGEQFFGPGTRLTVL.